A selection of T cell receptor beta chains follows, all from one sample in a study of cytomegalovirus exposure and HLA in healthy donors. Repertoires were generated with immunoSEQ multiplex PCR, while TCRdb's copy carries only in-frame clones and drops some. The profile covers 140,000 to 150,000 clones, with around 78% appearing a single time and over 2.5% taken by the ten largest. The specimen was PBMCs. These receptors all come from a middle-aged man in good health and CMV-seropositive. The CDR3 runs from the conserved cysteine through the conserved F or W. The D gene is left open where the match is weak. Rows may omit the clone size; those that give it use once, few, many or a size class.

CDR3,J,size,length,V,D
CASSLGQGSNQPQHF,TRBJ1-5,few,15,TRBV27,TRBD1
CASSLGQDVNTGELFF,TRBJ2-2,-,16,TRBV5-4,-
CASSLGAGTSYNEQFF,TRBJ2-1,-,16,TRBV5-1,-
CASSPGASGNTIYF,TRBJ1-3,few,14,TRBV18,-
CASSLWTSGNTGELFF,TRBJ2-2,-,16,TRBV28,TRBD2
CASSYPGQGQRTQYF,TRBJ2-5,-,15,TRBV6-5,TRBD1
CASRRGEKEQYF,TRBJ2-7,-,12,TRBV7-2,-
CASSLGAGRTDTQYF,TRBJ2-3,-,15,TRBV5-1,-
CASRGHLDQPQHF,TRBJ1-5,-,13,TRBV6-1,-
CASSRTSAETQYF,TRBJ2-5,-,13,TRBV5-4,TRBD2
CASSNRSYYGRPPPYEQYF,TRBJ2-7,-,19,TRBV21-1,-
CASSQTGTSGSTDTQYF,TRBJ2-3,-,17,TRBV4-1,TRBD2
CASSEVVTSGSNEQFF,TRBJ2-1,few,16,TRBV6-1,TRBD2
CASSLGGTQQETQYF,TRBJ2-5,-,15,TRBV7-6,-
CASSYKQPGQTYEQYF,TRBJ2-7,-,16,TRBV6-5,TRBD1
CASRGLAEFNEQFF,TRBJ2-1,-,14,TRBV2,TRBD2
CASSLNRVTKNIQYF,TRBJ2-4,-,15,TRBV5-6,-
CASSPEANEKLFF,TRBJ1-4,-,13,TRBV19,-
CASSYQGSSYNEQFF,TRBJ2-1,-,15,TRBV27,-
CASSPGGPQTEQYF,TRBJ2-7,few,14,TRBV7-3,-
CASSQTGGRGGGELFF,TRBJ2-2,-,16,TRBV4-1,-
CASSYSGDRGYEQYF,TRBJ2-7,-,15,TRBV6-5,TRBD1
CASSQDPGQGNEKLFF,TRBJ1-4,-,16,TRBV4-3,TRBD1
CASRLSTGENTIYF,TRBJ1-3,few,14,TRBV6-1,-
CASSDSNATSYGYTF,TRBJ1-2,-,15,TRBV6-4,-
CASSPPLAGRETQYF,TRBJ2-5,-,15,TRBV7-2,-
CASSSPMRSTDTQYF,TRBJ2-3,-,15,TRBV27,-
CAWSRALGGNYGYTF,TRBJ1-2,-,15,TRBV30,-
CAWRQGSTEAFF,TRBJ1-1,few,12,TRBV30,TRBD1
CASRKQGGNQPQHF,TRBJ1-5,few,14,TRBV19,TRBD1
CASSFEVGGVGGYTF,TRBJ1-2,-,15,TRBV5-6,-
CAIATGGNTEAFF,TRBJ1-1,few,13,TRBV10-3,TRBD1
CASSSGLAGVDEQFF,TRBJ2-1,-,15,TRBV11-3,TRBD2
CASSLGQGSYEQYF,-,-,14,TRBV5-4,-
CAWGVSSYNEQFF,TRBJ2-1,-,13,TRBV7-9,-
CASKDSSILGDEQFF,TRBJ2-1,few,15,TRBV5-4,-
CASSLGTQHTFYGYTF,TRBJ1-2,few,16,TRBV5-1,-
CASSPPSGSRNEQFF,TRBJ2-1,once,15,TRBV28,TRBD2
CASSEQGHSNQPQHF,TRBJ1-5,once,15,TRBV2,-
CASSVGGSPGTEAFF,TRBJ1-1,-,15,TRBV9,-
CASSSSPSGPEEYF,TRBJ2-5,once,14,TRBV11-2,TRBD2
CASSLAGGPQPQHF,TRBJ1-5,-,14,TRBV5-5,-
CASSSLPGQGIIYGYTF,TRBJ1-2,-,17,TRBV5-1,TRBD1
CASSFSGRGGNEQFF,TRBJ2-1,-,15,TRBV5-1,TRBD2
CASKAGTGESYEQYF,TRBJ2-7,few,15,TRBV27,TRBD1
CASSTGTSGRAVDTQYF,TRBJ2-3,-,17,TRBV5-1,TRBD2
CASSPDSGAYNEQFF,TRBJ2-1,-,15,TRBV9,TRBD2
CASSYGGQLSYEQYF,TRBJ2-7,-,15,TRBV7-8,-
CASSPPFRLAGGADTQYF,TRBJ2-3,-,18,TRBV7-9,TRBD2
CASSLRGGGETQYF,TRBJ2-5,-,14,TRBV28,-
CASSQDLGTGYDKNIQYF,TRBJ2-4,-,18,TRBV4-3,TRBD1
CASSEEGSSYNEQFF,TRBJ2-1,-,15,TRBV2,-
CASSEGQGMNTEAFF,TRBJ1-1,-,15,TRBV2,TRBD1
CATRRDGGTEAFF,TRBJ1-1,-,13,TRBV27,-
CASSLVSSGSSNEQFF,TRBJ2-1,-,16,TRBV7-6,TRBD2
CASSQTSGTGIYGYTF,TRBJ1-2,-,16,TRBV14,TRBD1
CASRPDPGTIYGYTF,TRBJ1-2,-,15,TRBV6-5,-
CARGQPYGYTF,TRBJ1-2,once,11,TRBV6-5,TRBD1
CASSPTGDNQPQHF,TRBJ1-5,-,14,TRBV6-6,TRBD1